The source of this T cell receptor beta chain is a study of T cell responses to AZD1222 COVID-19 vaccine. Findings and caveats of the study: Increases in Spike-specific TCR breadth and depth were seen after two AZD1222 doses. Baseline seropositivity occurred in only a handful of AZD1222 recipients. Most donors were white British, females outnumbered males, and clonal diversity was possibly underestimated. Spike regions recognized by vaccine-associated CD4 TCRs spanned the protein, led by 160-218 and 743-854.

Profiled with immunoSEQ multiplex PCR; TCRdb holds only in-frame clones, not every one. The sample carries 100,000 to 150,000 clones, 70% to 90% recorded once. Germline V gives CDR1 SQVTM, CDR2 ANQGSEA. The CDR3 is 13 amino acids. J was trimmed by 4 bases and V by 6 bases; bases with no gene match: 7. As concerns this clone: Its antigen is undetermined.

This chain joins TRBV29-1 and TRBJ2-3; 7 bases are shared with TRBD1. The TCR originated in an adult in good health. Specimen: peripheral blood, collected on day 0 of AZD1222 vaccination. This CDR3 is CSVDDRVADTQYF. Here the CDR3 DNA reads TGCAGCGTCGATGACAGGGTCGCAGATACGCAGTATTTT.